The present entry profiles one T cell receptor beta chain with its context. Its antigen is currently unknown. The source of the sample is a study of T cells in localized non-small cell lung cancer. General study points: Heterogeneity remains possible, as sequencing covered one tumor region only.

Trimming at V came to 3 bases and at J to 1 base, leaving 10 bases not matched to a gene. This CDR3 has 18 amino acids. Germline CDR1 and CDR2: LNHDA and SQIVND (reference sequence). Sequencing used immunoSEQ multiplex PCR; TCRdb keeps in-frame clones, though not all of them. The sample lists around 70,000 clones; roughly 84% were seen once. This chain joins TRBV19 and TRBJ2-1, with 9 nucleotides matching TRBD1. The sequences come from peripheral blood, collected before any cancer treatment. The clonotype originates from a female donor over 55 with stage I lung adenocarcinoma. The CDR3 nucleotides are TGTGCCAGTAGTATGCTCCTAGTCGGACAGGGGTCCTACAATGAGCAGTTCTTC. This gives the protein CASSMLLVGQGSYNEQFF.